This entry lists 32 T cell receptor beta chains sequenced from one sample in a study of shared clonotypes between healthy human individuals. Profiling relied on immunoSEQ multiplex PCR, and the TCRdb table lists in-frame clones only, not all of them. Among over 1.4 million clones listed, approximately 96% were seen once. The specimen was naive CD4+ T cells sorted from blood. Subset given: CD45RA+ positively selected. These receptors came from a man aged 25-40 years in good health.

Note on this clone: Other DNA sequences of this sample code for an identical CDR3. The V gene is TRBV7-2, the J gene TRBJ2-3; no firm D call. There are 12 residues in the CDR3. Germline V gives CDR1 SGHTA, CDR2 FQGNSA. Trimming pared 5 bases from V and 2 bases from J, leaving 5 bases between. Here the CDR3 DNA reads TGTGCCAGCAGCCCCGACACAGATACGCAGTATTTT. It yields the protein CASSPDTDTQYF. Using reference TRBV7-2 and TRBJ2-3 for the parts outside the CDR3, the full variable domain is GAGVSQSPSNKVTEKGKDVELRCDPISGHTALYWYRQSLGQGLEFLIYFQGNSAPDKSGLPSDRFSAERTGGSVSTLTIQRTQQEDSAVYLCASSPDTDTQYFGPGTRLTVL.

The chain recombines TRBV11-2 with TRBJ2-5; a weak D match, TRBD1 (7 bases). CDR1 and CDR2 from the germline V gene are SGHAT and FQNNGV. The CDR3 spans 14 residues. Trimming left V 5 bases short and J 5 bases short, with 15 bases between. The CDR3 here is CASSLPGGWETQYF. In DNA, the CDR3 is TGTGCCAGCAGCCTACCAGGGGGGTGGGAGACCCAGTACTTC.

The rearrangement uses TRBV27 and TRBJ2-7; D possibly corresponds to TRBD2 (6 bases). CDR1 and CDR2 from the germline V gene are MNHEY and SMNVEV (reference sequence). CDR3 size: 18 residues. Trimming shortened V by 0 bases and J by 3 bases, and 21 bases separated the two germline ends. For the CDR3, the DNA is TGTGCCAGCAGTTTATCCGGGGTTTGGAGGGCCGAAAGCTACGAGCAGTACTTC. Encoded protein: CASSLSGVWRAESYEQYF.

CDR3 sequence: CASPKEGNTEAFF. Written as DNA, the CDR3 is TGTGCCAGCCCCAAGGAGGGAAACACTGAAGCTTTCTTT. The rearrangement uses TRBV2 and TRBJ1-1, with D unresolved. The ends were cut back, 8 bases at V and 2 bases at J, with 12 bases in the middle. Germline CDR1 SNHLY, CDR2 FYNNEI. This CDR3 spans 13 amino acids.

The chain carries TRBV19 and TRBJ2-4; 15 nucleotides agree with TRBD2. V gave up 1 base and J gave up 10 bases; unmatched junction bases: 5. Germline CDR1 and CDR2: LNHDA and SQIVND (reference sequence). This CDR3 spans 16 amino acids. CDR3 nucleotides: TGTGCCAGTAGTATAGGGACTAGCGGGAGGGCCTATATTCAGTACTTC. Its translation: CASSIGTSGRAYIQYF.

The chain combines TRBV6-4 with TRBJ2-2; D unresolved. Looked up from germline, CDR1 is MRHNA and CDR2 is SNTAGT. The CDR3 runs 13 residues. The ends were cut back, 8 bases at V and 5 bases at J, with 12 bases in the middle. CDR3 DNA: TGTGCCAGCCGGACGAGAGATACCGGGGAGCTGTTTTTT. Its protein is CASRTRDTGELFF.

The CDR3 loop is CASSLGRNEGYEQYF. CDR3 nucleotide sequence: TGTGCCAGCAGCTTAGGGCGAAACGAAGGCTACGAGCAGTACTTC. The chain employs TRBV7-2 and TRBJ2-7; D gene ambiguous. The length of the CDR3 is 15 residues. Germline V lookup: CDR1 SGHTA, CDR2 FQGNSA. Trimming stripped 1 base from V and 3 bases from J, with 13 bases between.

For this clone: The same CDR3 also results from other DNA sequences found in this sample. V is TRBV5-4 and J is TRBJ2-7, with TRBD2 matching over 14 bases. Unmatched junction bases numbered 3, after V lost 4 bases and J lost 3 bases. In germline, CDR1 is SGHNT, CDR2 YYREEE (reference sequence). The CDR3 is made up of 15 amino acids. CDR3 amino acids: CASSGGTSGSYEQYF. The CDR3 DNA follows: TGTGCCAGCAGCGGGGGGACTAGCGGGAGCTACGAGCAGTACTTC.

Comments on this clone: An end of the junction does not agree with germline; a read error may underlie this. The chain recombines TRBV11-2 with TRBJ2-2; D not resolved. The CDR3 spans 12 residues. The germline CDR1 and CDR2 sequences are SGHAT and FQNNGV. The CDR3 here is CASSLEFRELFF. The DNA of the CDR3 is TGTGCCAGCAGCCTAGAGTTCCGGGAGCTGTTTTTT. Based on the CDR3 plus reference TRBV11-2 and TRBJ2-2, the full variable domain is EAGVAQSPRYKIIEKRQSVAFWCNPISGHATLYWYQQILGQGPKLLIQFQNNGVVDDSQLPKDRFSAERLKGVDSTLKIQPAKLEDSAVYLCASSLEFRELFFGEGSRLTVL.

CDR3 nucleotide sequence: TGTGCCAGCAGCTCCCGGACAGGGACAGAGACCCAGTACTTC. It specifies CASSSRTGTETQYF. The chain couples TRBV7-7 to TRBJ2-5, with TRBD1 matching 8 bases. This CDR3 region has 14 residues. Germline values: CDR1 SSHAT, CDR2 FNYEAQ (reference sequence). The J segment lost 4 bases and the V segment lost 4 bases, leaving 5 bases of the junction unmatched. Drawing the rest from reference TRBV7-7 and TRBJ2-5, the complete variable domain is GAGVSQSPRYKVTKRGQDVTLRCDPISSHATLYWYQQALGQGPEFLTYFNYEAQPDKSGLPSDRFSAERPEGSISTLTIQRTEQRDSAMYRCASSSRTGTETQYFGPGTRLLVL.

This sequence joins TRBV7-3 and TRBJ1-1, with D maybe TRBD1 (6 bases). Germline-derived CDR1 and CDR2 are SGHTA and FQGTGA. The CDR3 runs 13 residues. The ends were cut back, 5 bases at V and 4 bases at J, with 11 bases in the middle. The CDR3 DNA follows: TGTGCCAGCAGCGCGAACAGGGCCACTGAAGCTTTCTTT. It is translated as CASSANRATEAFF.

The chain recombines TRBV2 with TRBJ1-4, with D unclear. The CDR3 is 12 amino acids. Trimming removed 6 bases at V and 5 bases at J, with 7 bases between. Per the germline V gene, CDR1 is SNHLY and CDR2 is FYNNEI. This chain's CDR3 is CASRDDNEKLFF. CDR3 coding DNA: TGTGCCAGCAGAGACGACAATGAAAAACTGTTTTTT.

This clone was picked up a small number of times. The chain employs TRBV7-9 and TRBJ2-7; D unclear. V was clipped by 2 bases and J by 5 bases, with 13 bases between them. Germline CDR1 is SEHNR and CDR2 is FQNEAQ (reference sequence). This CDR3 is 14 amino acids long. The CDR3 spells CASSLLTGADEQYF. For the CDR3, the DNA is TGTGCCAGCAGCTTATTAACGGGTGCAGACGAGCAGTACTTC.

CDR3: CSVADNYGYTF. CDR3 in DNA: TGCAGCGTTGCCGATAACTATGGCTACACCTTC. The J gene is TRBJ1-2, the V gene TRBV29-1; D call uncertain. The V and J ends lost 4 bases and 1 base respectively, with 4 bases between them. The CDR3 is made up of 11 amino acids. Germline CDR1 reads SQVTM; CDR2 reads ANQGSEA.

The chain carries TRBV6-5 and TRBJ2-2; D is possibly TRBD2 (5 bases). The ends were cut back, 2 bases at V and 4 bases at J, with 11 bases in the middle. This CDR3 comprises 15 residues. Germline V lookup: CDR1 MNHEY, CDR2 SVGAGI. Here the CDR3 DNA reads TGTGCCAGCAGTTACCTGCGGGTGGGCACCGGGGAGCTGTTTTTT. Translation gives CASSYLRVGTGELFF.

This clone showed up just once. The chain is built from TRBV5-4 and TRBJ2-3, with TRBD2 identical over 8 bases. V was clipped by 0 bases and J by 5 bases; unmatched bases: 5. This CDR3 is built from 15 residues. In germline, CDR1 is SGHNT, CDR2 YYREEE (reference sequence). The CDR3 is CASSLVAGGVDTQYF. CDR3 sequence (DNA): TGTGCCAGCAGCTTGGTGGCGGGAGGTGTAGATACGCAGTATTTT.

This clone was recorded only once. CDR3 in DNA: TGTGCCAGCAGTGAAGTCCCCCTAAGGACTGAAGCTTTCTTT. It codes for CASSEVPLRTEAFF. The chain has TRBV6-1 and TRBJ1-1; D is uncertain. Germline CDR1 reads MNHNS; CDR2 reads SASEGT. The V end was cut by 1 base, the J end by 5 bases, with 11 bases between. CDR3 length equals 14 residues.

The chain recombines TRBV5-1 with TRBJ2-1; D is ambiguous. The CDR3 runs 16 residues. The germline gives CDR1 SGHRS, CDR2 YFSETQ. Trimming removed 0 bases from V and 3 bases from J, with 13 bases in between. The CDR3 DNA sequence: TGCGCCAGCAGCTTGGCAATATATTCGGTCTACAATGAGCAGTTCTTC. This encodes CASSLAIYSVYNEQFF.

CDR3 sequence (DNA): TGTGCCAGTGGTTGGGTTAAGACAGGGGGTGAGCAGCCCCAGCATTTT. This sequence encodes CASGWVKTGGEQPQHF. The chain joins TRBV19 to TRBJ1-5; TRBD1 matches 9 bases. Germline CDR1 LNHDA, CDR2 SQIVND (reference sequence). This CDR3 is built from 16 residues. The junction had 15 bases not matched to a gene; V was cut back by 8 bases and J by 7 bases.

This rearrangement joins TRBV7-2 to TRBJ2-7; 8 bases fit TRBD2. There are 14 residues in the CDR3. Germline V gives CDR1 SGHTA, CDR2 FQGNSA. J gave up 2 bases and V 5 bases, and 5 bases lay outside the gene matches. CDR3 loop: CASSIAGLAYEQYF. The CDR3 nucleotides are TGTGCCAGCAGCATCGCGGGACTAGCCTACGAGCAGTACTTC.

The rearrangement links TRBV12-2 to TRBJ2-5; TRBD2 is the table's D call and was not checked against the DNA. TRBV12-2 is a listed pseudogene. The CDR3 runs to 16 residues. The CDR3 DNA sequence: TGTGCAAGTCGCTTAGTCCTAGCGGGTCGGTGGGAGACCCAGTACTTC. Its protein product is CASRLVLAGRWETQYF.

The rearrangement uses TRBV29-1 and TRBJ2-4; D is tentatively TRBD1 or TRBD2 (5 bases each). CDR3 size: 15 residues. Germline lookup yields CDR1 SQVTM and CDR2 ANQGSEA. V dropped 0 bases and J dropped 7 bases, with 16 bases sitting between them. CDR3 residues: CSVEDGGRGANIQYF. The CDR3 DNA is TGCAGCGTTGAAGATGGAGGACGAGGGGCGAACATTCAGTACTTC.

The rearrangement links TRBV9 to TRBJ2-1; 9 positions match TRBD2. V shed 6 bases, J shed 9 bases, and the junction held 10 bases outside the gene matches. Germline CDR1 and CDR2: SGDLS and YYNGEE. The CDR3 totals 14 residues. The CDR3: CASNGAGGLGEQFF. CDR3 sequence (DNA): TGTGCCAGCAACGGGGCGGGAGGGCTCGGTGAGCAGTTCTTC.

The genes are TRBV6-5 and TRBJ2-2, with D perhaps assigned TRBD1 or TRBD2 (5 bases each). CDR1 MNHEY and CDR2 SVGAGI come from the germline V gene. The CDR3 consists of 15 residues. Trimming took 1 base from V and 0 from J, leaving 6 bases between them. The CDR3 sequence: CASSYWGTNTGELFF. CDR3 DNA sequence: TGTGCCAGCAGTTACTGGGGGACGAACACCGGGGAGCTGTTTTTT.

The chain joins TRBV5-1 to TRBJ1-5, with no clear D. This CDR3 contains 14 residues. V was cut by 0 bases and J by 5 bases, with 9 bases left in between. Per the germline V gene, CDR1 is SGHRS and CDR2 is YFSETQ. DNA for the CDR3: TGCGCCAGCAGCTTGGGTCCAGTTGATCAGCCCCAGCATTTT. Amino acid sequence: CASSLGPVDQPQHF. Full variable domain (remainder filled in from reference TRBV5-1 and TRBJ1-5): KAGVTQTPRYLIKTRGQQVTLSCSPISGHRSVSWYQQTPGQGLQFLFEYFSETQRNKGNFPGRFSGRQFSNSRSEMNVSTLELGDSALYLCASSLGPVDQPQHFGDGTRLSIL.

This chain connects TRBV28 to TRBJ2-7; no clear D. Per the germline V gene, CDR1 is MDHEN and CDR2 is SYDVKM. Trimming removed 6 bases at V and 2 bases at J, with 20 bases between. This CDR3 is built from 16 residues. CDR3 sequence reads: CASSLPVRRNTYEQYF. DNA of the CDR3: TGTGCCAGCAGCCTCCCGGTTAGGCGAAACACCTACGAGCAGTACTTC.

V and J are TRBV6-1 and TRBJ2-5, with 8 bases lining up with TRBD2. CDR1 and CDR2 from the germline V gene are MNHNS and SASEGT. V trimming: 4 bases; J trimming: 2 bases; junction bases outside the gene matches: 6. The CDR3 sequence is 15 residues long. The CDR3 bases are TGTGCCAGCAGTGCAGGAGTAGCGGGACAAGAGACCCAGTACTTC. Translation: CASSAGVAGQETQYF.

V and J are TRBV7-2 and TRBJ2-1, with 11 bases fitting TRBD2. After removal of 3 bases from V and 1 base from J, the junction contained 5 bases not matched to a gene. Germline values: CDR1 SGHTA, CDR2 FQGNSA. CDR3 length equals 17 residues. The CDR3 nucleotides read TGTGCCAGCAGCTTTACTAGCGGGAGTCGGTCCTACAATGAGCAGTTCTTC. Protein: CASSFTSGSRSYNEQFF.

V gene TRBV7-9 combines with J gene TRBJ2-7; 7 bases align to TRBD1. CDR1 and CDR2 (germline): SEHNR, FQNEAQ (reference sequence). The CDR3 has 16 amino acids. V gave up 2 bases and J gave up 2 bases; unmatched junction bases: 9. CDR3 loop: CASSLLGDRVPYEQYF. CDR3 nucleotide sequence: TGTGCCAGCAGCTTATTAGGCGACAGGGTCCCCTACGAGCAGTACTTC.

The chain joins TRBV19 to TRBJ1-1; tentative D call: TRBD1 (5 bases). The V end was cut by 10 bases, the J end by 1 base, with 13 bases between. Per germline, CDR1 LNHDA and CDR2 SQIVND (reference sequence). This CDR3 spans 13 amino acids. CDR3 sequence reads: CAIRGSGNTEAFF. CDR3 DNA sequence: TGTGCCATCCGGGGGTCCGGGAACACTGAAGCTTTCTTT.

V gene TRBV7-8 combines with J gene TRBJ2-6; no definite D call. V was shortened by 0 bases and J by 3 bases, with 3 bases between the two germline ends. The CDR3 sequence is 14 residues long. Germline CDR1 is SGHVS and CDR2 is FQNEAQ. CDR3 residues: CASSLAGGANVLTF. The DNA of the CDR3 is TGTGCCAGCAGCTTAGCAGGTGGGGCCAACGTCCTGACTTTC.

This clone was seen a single time. V gene TRBV27 combines with J gene TRBJ2-7; no definite D call. The CDR3 has 18 amino acids. V lost 6 bases and J lost 0, with 24 bases in between. The germline CDR1 and CDR2 sequences are MNHEY and SMNVEV (reference sequence). CDR3 DNA sequence: TGTGCCAGCAGGCCTAATCTCCTTCGCTACCAGACCTCCTACGAGCAGTACTTC. Protein product: CASRPNLLRYQTSYEQYF.